What follows describes a single TCR beta chain. It has no known antigen specificity. No much larger clonotype is one base removed from it; base qualities were not supplied. The record originates from a study of blood T cell repertoires in COVID-19 (dated by TCRdb to 2020 to 2022). About the investigation overall: Collaborator samples came from the United States, Italy and Spain and covered acute and convalescent phases of COVID-19. The prospective study material was composed of cDNA or gDNA derived from T cells, B-cell-depleted T cells, or PBMCs. The dataset comprised deeply sampled blood TCRbeta repertoires from subjects exposed to, actively infected with, or recovered from COVID-19. The repertoires were released in a freely available public database intended as a resource for research on the immune response to SARS-CoV-2. The samples were drawn from two sources: the first 160 participants of the ongoing ImmuneRACE study, and 1,000 to 1,500 subjects contributed by 6 global collaborators. Sample metadata almost always included a de-identified subject ID, COVID-19 status, age in years and sex. Where available, HLA class I and class II types were taken from metadata supplied by the sample provider and were not determined by assay-based typing.

The immunoSEQ Assay, a bias-controlled multiplex PCR, was used to amplify TCRbeta CDR3 regions from genomic DNA. As for how the authors treated the data: Within the assay, amplification of reference gene primers was used to estimate how many nucleated cells each sample contained. To quantify the absolute abundance of each unique TCRbeta CDR3 rearrangement, sequence reads were collapsed and filtered. For each sample, productive Simpson clonality was calculated as the square root of Simpson's diversity index across productive rearrangements. This is the immuneACCESS table as TCRdb keeps it, with only in-frame sequences that have V and J called. A part of the clones is gone; compared with another copy, unresolved V genes explain less than half, and the rest is unexplained. That table furnishes V, J and clone size, whereas the DNA furnished D and trimming. This sample gives about 310,000 clones in total; about nine tenths of them show up just once. Around 8.9% of the sample is in the top ten clones.

In the prospective study, participants were roughly 18 to 95 years old, resided in approximately 22 geographic areas of the United States, and were enrolled through a virtual design. Cohort assignment in the prospective study relied on participant-reported clinical history from a screening survey and a study questionnaire. Recovered participants in ImmuneRACE Cohort 3 were defined as having two consecutive negative NP/OP PCR tests, clearance from a healthcare professional, or resolution of symptoms. Each participant in the prospective study had whole blood, serum and a nasopharyngeal or oropharyngeal swab collected by mobile phlebotomists. Over a roughly two-month period, participants in the prospective study had the option of providing additional blood draws and questionnaires. Prospective study blood samples were shipped either frozen or at room temperature before DNA extraction. Paper-wide results and their limitations: The quantity of clinical and demographic metadata differed by source and by participant and was supplied without curation.

The sample taken for sequencing was PBMCs or T cells enriched from blood (not recorded which). This TCR was sampled from a woman between 18 and 30 years old who had recovered from COVID-19.

The DNA reads as follows: TGCGCCAGCAGCGAGGGGGCGGGAGATACGCAGTATTTT. Its protein product is CASSEGAGDTQYF. This receptor chain uses TRBV4-3 and TRBJ2-3, and 7 junction bases match TRBD1. The CDR3 has 13 amino acids, counting the end cysteine and phenylalanine. Only the CDR3 part of the read is kept: 39 bases, read in frame from the first base. The germline V gene encodes CDR1 LGHNA and CDR2 YSLEER. Clipping removes 5 bases from V and 5 bases from J, with 4 as the unmatched junction base count.